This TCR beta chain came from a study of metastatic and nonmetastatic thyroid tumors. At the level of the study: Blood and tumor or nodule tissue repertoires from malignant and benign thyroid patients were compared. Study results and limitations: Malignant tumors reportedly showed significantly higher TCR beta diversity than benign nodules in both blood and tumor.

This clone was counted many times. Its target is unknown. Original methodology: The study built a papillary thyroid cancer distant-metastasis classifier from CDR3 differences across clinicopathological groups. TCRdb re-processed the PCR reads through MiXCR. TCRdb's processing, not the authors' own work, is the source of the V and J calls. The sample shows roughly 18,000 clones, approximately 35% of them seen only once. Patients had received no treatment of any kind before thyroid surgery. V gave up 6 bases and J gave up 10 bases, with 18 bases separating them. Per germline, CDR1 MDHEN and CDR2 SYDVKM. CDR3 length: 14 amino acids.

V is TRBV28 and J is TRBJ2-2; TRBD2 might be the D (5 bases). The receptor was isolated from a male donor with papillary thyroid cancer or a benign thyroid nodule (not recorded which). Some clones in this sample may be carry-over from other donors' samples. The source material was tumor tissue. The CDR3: CASSSRSGSAELFF. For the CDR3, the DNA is TGTGCCAGCAGCTCTAGGTCGGGGAGTGCGGAGCTGTTTTTT.